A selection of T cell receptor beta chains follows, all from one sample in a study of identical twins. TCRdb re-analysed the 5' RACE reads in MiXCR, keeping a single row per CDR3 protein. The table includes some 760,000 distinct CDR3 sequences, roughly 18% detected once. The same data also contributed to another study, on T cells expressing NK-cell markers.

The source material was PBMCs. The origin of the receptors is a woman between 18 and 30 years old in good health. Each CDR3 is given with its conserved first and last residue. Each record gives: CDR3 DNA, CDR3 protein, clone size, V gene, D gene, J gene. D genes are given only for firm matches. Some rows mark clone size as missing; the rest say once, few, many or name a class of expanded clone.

CDR3nt: TGTGCCAGCAGCCCGTGGGGGAAAGAGACCCAGTACTTC
CDR3aa: CASSPWGKETQYF
abundance: -
v_gene: TRBV4-2
d_gene: -
j_gene: TRBJ2-5

CDR3nt: TGTGCCAGCAGCTTCCCGAGAGCCGGGACTAGCTCCGTGAAGACAGATACGCAGTATTTT
CDR3aa: CASSFPRAGTSSVKTDTQYF
abundance: few
v_gene: TRBV7-8
d_gene: TRBD2
j_gene: TRBJ2-3

CDR3nt: TGTGCCAGCAGTTTGCGAGGGAGGGCTCATTTCTACACCTTC
CDR3aa: CASSLRGRAHFYTF
abundance: -
v_gene: TRBV12-3/TRBV12-4
d_gene: -
j_gene: TRBJ1-2

CDR3nt: TGTGCCAGCACATCCGGACAGATGAACACTGAAGCTTTCTTT
CDR3aa: CASTSGQMNTEAFF
abundance: few
v_gene: TRBV5-5
d_gene: -
j_gene: TRBJ1-1

CDR3nt: TGCGCCAGCAGCTGGAACACAGAGGTAGATACGCAGTATTTT
CDR3aa: CASSWNTEVDTQYF
abundance: few
v_gene: TRBV5-1
d_gene: -
j_gene: TRBJ2-3

CDR3nt: TGCAGTGCCCCCGTAGCGGGGGGGTTCTACGAGCAGTACTTC
CDR3aa: CSAPVAGGFYEQYF
abundance: few
v_gene: TRBV20-1
d_gene: TRBD2
j_gene: TRBJ2-7

CDR3nt: TGTGCCAGCAGTTCGTCCGTCAAAAACATTCAGTACTTC
CDR3aa: CASSSSVKNIQYF
abundance: -
v_gene: TRBV12-3/TRBV12-4
d_gene: -
j_gene: TRBJ2-4

CDR3nt: TGTGCCAGCAGCCTAGGGTCCGCCCGCTCAGATACGCAGTATTTT
CDR3aa: CASSLGSARSDTQYF
abundance: few
v_gene: TRBV3-1
d_gene: -
j_gene: TRBJ2-3

CDR3nt: TGTGCCAGCAGTTTCAATTATCAGCCCCAGCATTTT
CDR3aa: CASSFNYQPQHF
abundance: many
v_gene: TRBV12-3/TRBV12-4
d_gene: -
j_gene: TRBJ1-5

CDR3nt: TGTGCCAGCAGCCAAGCAAAGGGTATGGAAAACATTCAGTACTTC
CDR3aa: CASSQAKGMENIQYF
abundance: -
v_gene: TRBV14
d_gene: -
j_gene: TRBJ2-4

CDR3nt: TGTGCCGCTTCAGGGGTTCGGAACCCCTACGAGCAGTACTTC
CDR3aa: CAASGVRNPYEQYF
abundance: -
v_gene: TRBV10-3
d_gene: -
j_gene: TRBJ2-7